These 2 T cell receptor beta chains were sequenced from one sample in a study of T cell responses to AZD1222 COVID-19 vaccine. Assay: immunoSEQ multiplex PCR; the TCRdb copy retains only in-frame clones and omits some. The sample comprises 150,000 to 200,000 clones, around 90% of which are singletons, and about 9.9% rests with the top ten. The sample was peripheral blood, taken 28 days after the second AZD1222 dose. Receptors originate from an adult who received the AZD1222 COVID-19 vaccine.

The V call is TRBV19, the J call TRBJ1-5, with 7 positions matching TRBD1. The J segment lost 6 bases and the V segment lost 6 bases, leaving 8 bases of the junction unmatched. CDR3 length equals 14 residues. The V gene's germline CDR1 is LNHDA and CDR2 SQIVND (reference sequence). The CDR3 DNA sequence: TGTGCCAGTAGCAATACAGGGGACGGTCAGCCCCAGCATTTT. This encodes CASSNTGDGQPQHF.

The chain links TRBV28 to TRBJ1-3; D is uncertain. This CDR3 is built from 13 residues. Trimming left V 4 bases short and J 1 base short, with 5 bases between. Germline lookup yields CDR1 MDHEN and CDR2 SYDVKM. The CDR3 DNA reads as TGTGCCAGCAGTTGGGAATCTGGAAACACCATATATTTT. Translated: CASSWESGNTIYF.